This TCR beta chain derives from a study of T cells in localized non-small cell lung cancer. In the case of this clone: What it binds is unknown.

Per the germline V gene, CDR1 is LNHDA and CDR2 is SQIVND (reference sequence). V gave up 3 bases and J gave up 0 bases, with 17 bases separating them. The CDR3 has 18 amino acids. Here immunoSEQ multiplex PCR was the method, and the copy in TCRdb shows in-frame clones only, minus some. The table lists about 40,000 clones, about 86% of them singletons. The study's findings and limits: Elevated blood T cell density was associated with longer overall survival. The tumor had only one region sequenced, so heterogeneity remains possible. There were a median roughly 61 of the top 100 tumor clones appearing in adjacent lung. Uninvolved adjacent lung had more T cell clonality than any other tissue, topping tumor.

Source: peripheral blood, taken before any cancer treatment. The chain carries TRBV19 and TRBJ1-4, with D unresolved. The TCR was taken from a man between 40 and 75 years old with stage I lung adenocarcinoma. The CDR3, as DNA: TGTGCCAGTAGTATGGTGTCCCAGTTTCAAGCAACTAATGAAAAACTGTTTTTT. The encoded protein is CASSMVSQFQATNEKLFF.